These 30 T cell receptor beta chains were sequenced from one sample in a study of T cells after yellow fever vaccination. TCRdb reprocessed the 5' RACE reads with MiXCR, giving one entry per CDR3 protein. The sample holds roughly 330,000 distinct CDR3 sequences, around 3.9% seen once. This specimen was PBMCs, taken 5 days after the yellow fever booster vaccination. The receptor set was obtained from a young man who received the YFV17D yellow fever vaccine.

This clonotype was found a few times. The J gene is TRBJ2-6, the V gene TRBV7-2; D perhaps matches TRBD1 (7 bases). The CDR3 loop spans 18 amino acids. The V end lost 5 bases, the J end lost 1 base, and 18 bases lay between the germline ends. Germline V lookup: CDR1 SGHTA, CDR2 FQGNSA. CDR3 in amino acids: CASSRTGQAGSGANVLTF. CDR3 coding DNA: TGTGCCAGCAGCCGGACAGGACAGGCGGGGTCTGGGGCCAACGTCCTGACTTTC.

This clonotype has a handful of counts. This chain links TRBV5-1 with TRBJ2-2, with 7 bases matching TRBD2. The CDR3 spans 15 residues. The germline V gene has CDR1 SGHRS and CDR2 YFSETQ. J gave up 1 base and V 5 bases, and 5 bases lay outside the gene matches. The CDR3 is CASSGGDLNTGELFF. In DNA form, the CDR3 reads TGCGCCAGCAGTGGGGGGGATTTGAACACCGGGGAGCTGTTTTTT.

This rearrangement joins TRBV2 to TRBJ1-2; D uncertain. The CDR3 is 13 amino acids. Germline CDR1 SNHLY, CDR2 FYNNEI. The V and J ends lost 7 bases and 4 bases respectively, with 13 bases between them. The CDR3 reads CASTFHGSYGYTF. The CDR3 DNA follows: TGTGCCAGCACATTCCACGGGTCCTATGGCTACACCTTC.

The chain couples TRBV4-1 to TRBJ2-7; a weak D match, TRBD1 (6 bases). The CDR3 covers 14 residues. V was pared by 5 bases and J by 3 bases, with 14 bases between. CDR1 MGHRA and CDR2 YSYEKL come from the germline V gene. The CDR3 spells CASSLTGEGYEQYV. CDR3 DNA: TGCGCCAGCAGCTTGACAGGAGAGGGCTACGAGCAGTACGTC.

This clonotype was observed a handful of times. The chain employs TRBV27 and TRBJ2-3, with 8 nucleotides matching TRBD1. Germline lookup yields CDR1 MNHEY and CDR2 SMNVEV (reference sequence). V was pared by 10 bases and J by 4 bases, with 10 bases of the junction left unmatched. The CDR3 totals 14 residues. CDR3 residues: CATQKQGEADTQYF. CDR3 in DNA: TGTGCCACCCAAAAACAGGGGGAGGCAGATACGCAGTATTTT.

This chain uses TRBV7-9 with TRBJ1-5, with D unresolved. Trimming removed 3 bases at V and 5 bases at J, with 8 bases between. The germline V gene has CDR1 SEHNR and CDR2 FQNEAQ (reference sequence). The CDR3 loop spans 13 amino acids. As DNA, the CDR3 is TGTGCCAGCAGCTTCCAACTCGATCAGCCCCAGCATTTT. Translated: CASSFQLDQPQHF.

The chain uses TRBV4-2 and TRBJ2-1; 9 nucleotides align to TRBD2. Per germline, CDR1 LGHNA and CDR2 YNFKEQ. There are 21 residues in the CDR3. V was clipped by 4 bases and J by 0 bases; unmatched bases: 19. This CDR3 reads CASSPSGIGTSRQSSYNEQFF. CDR3 nucleotide sequence: TGTGCCAGCAGCCCAAGCGGAATCGGGACTAGCCGCCAGAGCTCCTACAATGAGCAGTTCTTC.

The rearrangement uses TRBV18 and TRBJ2-2; a weak D match, TRBD1 (6 bases). The germline V gene has CDR1 KGHSH and CDR2 LQKENI. V was trimmed by 3 bases and J by 4 bases, leaving 12 bases between them. The CDR3 consists of 15 residues. The CDR3 sequence is CASSPQGYRTGELFF. CDR3 bases: TGTGCCAGCTCACCCCAGGGGTACCGCACCGGGGAGCTGTTTTTT.

This clonotype occurred many times. V is TRBV5-1 and J is TRBJ1-1, with D perhaps TRBD1 (5 bases). Germline-derived CDR1 and CDR2 are SGHRS and YFSETQ. The CDR3 is 14 amino acids. Deletions cut 6 bases from V and 2 bases from J, with 14 bases between. The CDR3 protein is CASNGGGDNTEAFF. For the CDR3, the DNA is TGCGCCAGCAATGGGGGAGGGGACAACACTGAAGCTTTCTTT.

The chain joins TRBV3-1 to TRBJ2-5; D gene uncertain. V lost 0 bases and J 3 bases, leaving 14 bases between the germline ends. Per germline, CDR1 LGHDT and CDR2 YNNKEL (reference sequence). This CDR3 region has 16 residues. As DNA, the CDR3 is TGTGCCAGCAGCCAAGATTGGGGAAGACCAGAAGAGACCCAGTACTTC. Amino acids: CASSQDWGRPEETQYF.

This clonotype was picked up a small number of times. The V call is TRBV6-5, the J call TRBJ1-2; D gene ambiguous. This CDR3 is 13 amino acids long. V was trimmed by 6 bases and J by 0 bases, leaving 8 bases between them. Germline V gene lookup returns CDR1 MNHEY and CDR2 SVGAGI. DNA of the CDR3: TGTGCCAGCAGGCAGGATTCTAACTATGGCTACACCTTC. Its translation: CASRQDSNYGYTF.

Many counts were recorded for this clonotype. V gene TRBV5-1 combines with J gene TRBJ2-1; D ambiguous. CDR1 is SGHRS, CDR2 YFSETQ, per germline. The CDR3 spans 14 residues. The V end lost 3 bases, the J end lost 7 bases, and 14 bases lay between the germline ends. The CDR3, as DNA: TGCGCCAGCAGCTCCAATCCGGTCCTTAATGAGCAGTTCTTC. Amino acid sequence: CASSSNPVLNEQFF.

This sequence joins TRBV7-9 and TRBJ2-3, with TRBD2 matching 10 bases. CDR1 SEHNR and CDR2 FQNEAQ come from the germline V gene (reference sequence). Trimming took 4 bases from V and 0 from J; bases not matched to a gene: 4. The CDR3 length is 16 residues. The CDR3 sequence is CASSSRTSGSTDTQYF. Here the CDR3 DNA reads TGTGCCAGCAGCTCCAGGACTAGCGGAAGCACAGATACGCAGTATTTT.

This clonotype has only a few counts. The chain has TRBV7-9 and TRBJ2-7, with 11 positions matching TRBD2. CDR1 is SEHNR and CDR2 is FQNEAQ in the germline V gene (reference sequence). This CDR3 is built from 17 residues. V was pared by 5 bases and J by 2 bases, with 11 bases of the junction left unmatched. The CDR3 is CASSTTRLAGQPYEQYV. DNA of the CDR3: TGTGCCAGCAGCACGACAAGACTAGCGGGGCAACCCTACGAGCAGTACGTC.

The gene calls are TRBV18 and TRBJ1-3; no firm D call. Trimming removed 3 bases from V and 0 bases from J, with 9 bases in between. Germline V gives CDR1 KGHSH, CDR2 LQKENI. This CDR3 comprises 15 residues. The CDR3 is CASSPSGPSGNTIYF. For the CDR3, the DNA is TGTGCCAGCTCACCCTCCGGGCCCTCTGGAAACACCATATATTTT.

The chain links TRBV25-1 to TRBJ1-4, with TRBD1 as a possible D gene (6 bases). CDR1 is MGHDK, CDR2 SYGVNS, per germline. The germline V and J ends were trimmed by 3 bases and 2 bases, with 19 bases remaining between them. This CDR3 is built from 18 residues. The CDR3 here is CASSEFLQGGETNEKLFF. Written as DNA, the CDR3 is TGTGCCAGCAGTGAGTTCCTTCAAGGGGGAGAGACTAATGAAAAACTGTTTTTT.

This clonotype occurred many times. The chain couples TRBV29-1 to TRBJ2-2, with 10 bases identical to TRBD2. The V gene's germline CDR1 is SQVTM and CDR2 ANQGSEA. The CDR3 loop spans 14 amino acids. Trimming took 3 bases from V and 3 from J; bases not matched to a gene: 1. The CDR3 DNA reads as TGCAGCGTTGACAGCGGGGGGGACACCGGGGAGCTGTTTTTT. Translated: CSVDSGGDTGELFF.

The chain employs TRBV5-4 and TRBJ2-3; 8 nucleotides line up with TRBD2. Germline-derived CDR1 and CDR2 are SGHNT and YYREEE (reference sequence). After removal of 5 bases from V and 4 bases from J, the junction contained 9 bases not matched to a gene. The CDR3 extends over 15 amino acids. CDR3: CASRSTGTRSDTQYF. Written as DNA, the CDR3 is TGTGCCAGCAGATCCACCGGGACTAGGTCAGATACGCAGTATTTT. Full variable domain (remainder filled in from reference TRBV5-4 and TRBJ2-3): ETGVTQSPTHLIKTRGQQVTLRCSSQSGHNTVSWYQQALGQGPQFIFQYYREEENGRGNFPPRFSGLQFPNYSSELNVNALELDDSALYLCASRSTGTRSDTQYFGPGTRLTVL.

The rearrangement joins TRBV5-1 to TRBJ2-1; D is uncertain. CDR3 length: 12 amino acids. Trimming left V 0 bases short and J 9 bases short, with 7 bases between. CDR1 and CDR2 (germline): SGHRS, YFSETQ. The CDR3 DNA follows: TGCGCCAGCAGCTTGGAGGCCGTTGAGCAGTTCTTC. Protein product: CASSLEAVEQFF.

This clonotype turned up a few times. V and J are TRBV12-3 or TRBV12-4 and TRBJ2-3; TRBD2 might be the D (6 bases). This CDR3 spans 13 amino acids. Trimming stripped 7 bases from V and 5 bases from J, with 13 bases between. The CDR3 DNA follows: TGTGCCAGCACCGAACGGGGGATAGATACGCAGTATTTT. It yields the protein CASTERGIDTQYF.

Many counts were recorded for this clonotype. The chain recombines TRBV11-2 with TRBJ2-3, with 14 nucleotides matching TRBD2. Germline trimming cut 4 bases from V and 6 bases from J; bases unmatched to any gene: 6. Germline CDR1 reads SGHAT; CDR2 reads FQNNGV. The CDR3 covers 16 residues. The CDR3 DNA is TGTGCCAGCAGCTCCCAGACTAGCGGGGGGGCGGATACGCAGTATTTT. Protein product: CASSSQTSGGADTQYF.

The V and J genes are TRBV2 and TRBJ2-1; D uncertain. V lost 3 bases and J 7 bases, leaving 7 bases between the germline ends. Germline V CDR1 and CDR2: SNHLY, FYNNEI. The CDR3 runs 12 residues. The chain's CDR3 is CASSDWSNEQFF. CDR3 bases: TGTGCCAGCAGTGATTGGTCAAATGAGCAGTTCTTC.

The sample holds many counts of this clonotype. The chain carries TRBV15 and TRBJ2-5, with 7 bases lining up with TRBD2. Per germline, CDR1 LNHNV and CDR2 YYDKDF (reference sequence). The trim removed 9 bases at V and 2 bases at J, leaving 9 bases unmatched. The CDR3 runs 14 residues. CDR3 nucleotide sequence: TGTGCCACTTCCCCCCGAGCGGGGCAAGAGACCCAGTACTTC. Its protein is CATSPRAGQETQYF.

This clonotype was detected many times. The chain joins TRBV6-2 or TRBV6-3 to TRBJ1-1; 7 bases line up with TRBD1. The germline V gene encodes CDR1 MNHEY and CDR2 SVGEGT. This CDR3 spans 13 amino acids. V trimming: 5 bases; J trimming: 6 bases; junction bases outside the gene matches: 6. DNA for the CDR3: TGTGCCAGCAGTGAACAGGGGAGAGCTGAAGCTTTCTTT. As protein: CASSEQGRAEAFF.

The rearrangement joins TRBV6-5 to TRBJ1-1; D not certain. Germline V lookup: CDR1 MNHEY, CDR2 SVGAGI. This CDR3 has 14 residues. Trimming cost V 6 bases and J 4 bases, with 15 bases left between them. The CDR3 loop is CASRKRSSGTEAFF. CDR3 bases: TGTGCCAGCAGAAAAAGGAGTAGCGGCACTGAAGCTTTCTTT.

This clonotype appeared a few times. The chain is built from TRBV4-3 and TRBJ1-5, with a weak D call TRBD1 (6 bases). The CDR3 totals 15 residues. The V end lost 0 bases, the J end lost 5 bases, and 11 bases lay between the germline ends. Germline CDR1 and CDR2: LGHNA and YSLEER. CDR3 in DNA: TGCGCCAGCAGCCAAGAGTGGACAGCAGATCAGCCCCAGCATTTT. Residues: CASSQEWTADQPQHF.

A few counts support this clonotype. CDR3 DNA sequence: TGCGCCAGTTACAGGGTAGAGGGTGAGCAGTTCTTC. This gives the protein CASYRVEGEQFF. This chain connects TRBV5-1 to TRBJ2-1; tentatively, D is TRBD1 (6 bases). Trimming removed 8 bases at V and 9 bases at J, with 15 bases between. Germline CDR1 is SGHRS and CDR2 is YFSETQ. The CDR3 totals 12 residues.

This clonotype has at least ten counts. This sequence joins TRBV27 and TRBJ2-6; the D is unclear. V was shortened by 4 bases and J by 4 bases, with 11 bases between the two germline ends. This CDR3 spans 15 amino acids. Germline assignment: CDR1 MNHEY and CDR2 SMNVEV (reference sequence). In nucleotides, the CDR3 is TGTGCCAGCAGTTCCCTAGGGCTGGGGGCCAACGTCCTGACTTTC. Translation: CASSSLGLGANVLTF.

This clonotype has ten or more counts. The V call is TRBV4-3, the J call TRBJ1-6, with no clear D. The CDR3 has 13 residues. V was pared by 1 base and J by 5 bases, with 3 bases between. Germline values: CDR1 LGHNA, CDR2 YSLEER. The DNA of the CDR3 is TGCGCCAGCAGCCAAGTAAATAATTCACCCCTCCACTTT. The encoded protein is CASSQVNNSPLHF.

This clonotype appeared many times. This rearrangement joins TRBV20-1 to TRBJ2-1; TRBD2 aligns across 12 bases. The V segment lost 0 bases and the J segment 8 bases; nucleotides outside the gene matches: 5. Germline CDR1 is DFQATT and CDR2 is SNEGSKA (reference sequence). CDR3 size: 15 residues. CDR3 in amino acids: CSARDVRLAGDEQFF. In DNA, the CDR3 is TGCAGTGCTAGAGATGTTAGACTAGCGGGGGATGAGCAGTTCTTC.